Listed here are 20 T cell receptor beta chains from one sample, sequenced in a study of cytomegalovirus exposure and HLA in healthy donors. PCR amplification relied on 60 Vbeta primers (plus 13 Jbeta primers). The data were produced by immunoSEQ multiplex PCR, yet TCRdb's version contains in-frame clones alone and is incomplete. In the table there are roughly 150,000 clones, about 72% of which are singletons. Sequenced: PBMCs. The receptors were sampled from a man in his fifties or sixties in good health and CMV-seropositive.

This chain uses TRBV5-1 with TRBJ2-5, with 9 bases identical to TRBD1. The J call may be wrong; the DNA end is better matched by TRBJ2-7. This CDR3 spans 16 amino acids. Looked up from germline, CDR1 is SGHRS and CDR2 is YFSETQ. CDR3 sequence (DNA): TGCGCCAGCAGCCCAGTGCCGGGACAGGGTACCTACGAGCAGTACTTC. As protein: CASSPVPGQGTYEQYF.

The V call is TRBV5-4, the J call TRBJ2-2; the D is unclear. Between the trimmed V and J ends, which lost 5 bases and 3 bases, there was a span of 14 bases. This CDR3 is 15 amino acids long. Germline loops: CDR1 SGHNT, CDR2 YYREEE (reference sequence). The CDR3 region has the DNA TGTGCCAGCAGGCTTCCCGGTCCGGACACCGGGGAGCTGTTTTTT. It codes for CASRLPGPDTGELFF.

V is TRBV4-3 and J is TRBJ2-7; 15 bases fit TRBD2. Per the germline V gene, CDR1 is LGHNA and CDR2 is YSLEER. The CDR3 loop spans 16 amino acids. The V gene end was trimmed by 4 bases and the J gene end by 2 bases; junction bases not matched to a gene: 3. The CDR3 here is CASSPGTSGGPYEQYF. For the CDR3, the DNA is TGCGCCAGCAGCCCAGGGACTAGCGGGGGGCCCTACGAGCAGTACTTC.

The CDR3 here is CASSVAGSGSYEQYF. The CDR3 region has the DNA TGTGCCAGCAGCGTAGCAGGGTCCGGATCCTACGAGCAGTACTTC. This chain links TRBV9 with TRBJ2-7, with D possibly TRBD1 on 5 matching bases. V was clipped by 0 bases and J by 1 base, with 11 bases between them. Germline loops: CDR1 SGDLS, CDR2 YYNGEE. The CDR3 consists of 15 residues.

The rearrangement uses TRBV9 and TRBJ2-1; TRBD2 matches at 7 bases. Germline-derived CDR1 and CDR2 are SGDLS and YYNGEE. CDR3 length equals 15 residues. After removal of 4 bases from V and 4 bases from J, the junction contained 8 bases not matched to a gene. The CDR3 loop is CASSPPGGGYNEQFF. CDR3 bases: TGTGCCAGCAGCCCCCCCGGCGGGGGTTACAATGAGCAGTTCTTC.

This chain joins TRBV7-9 and TRBJ2-5, with TRBD1 matching over 10 bases. This CDR3 is 14 amino acids long. Trimming cost V 5 bases and J 5 bases; bases outside gene matches: 5. The V gene's germline CDR1 is SEHNR and CDR2 FQNEAQ (reference sequence). The CDR3 loop reads CASSARQGAETQYF. CDR3 coding DNA: TGTGCCAGCAGCGCACGACAGGGGGCTGAGACCCAGTACTTC.

This CDR3 reads CASSVGSLAGNEQFF. In nucleotides, the CDR3 is TGTGCCAGCAGCGTAGGTTCCCTAGCGGGTAATGAGCAGTTCTTC. This sequence joins TRBV9 and TRBJ2-1; 8 nucleotides align to TRBD2. The V gene's germline CDR1 is SGDLS and CDR2 YYNGEE. Trimming at V came to 0 bases and at J to 7 bases, leaving 6 bases not matched to a gene. The CDR3 has 15 residues.

The chain links TRBV5-5 to TRBJ2-7; 8 positions match TRBD1. Germline assignment: CDR1 SGHKS and CDR2 YYEKEE (reference sequence). This CDR3 is built from 13 residues. The V segment lost 2 bases and the J segment 6 bases; nucleotides outside the gene matches: 4. The CDR3 spells CASSFPGGGEQYF. In DNA, the CDR3 is TGTGCCAGCAGCTTCCCAGGGGGCGGCGAGCAGTACTTC.

This clone was found a few times. Other DNA sequences from this sample encode an identical CDR3 as well. The rearrangement links TRBV9 to TRBJ1-3; D call uncertain. Trimming shortened V by 2 bases and J by 4 bases, and 13 bases separated the two germline ends. Germline V gene data show CDR1 as SGDLS and CDR2 as YYNGEE. The CDR3 totals 15 residues. The CDR3 reads CASSVDLGRGNTIYF. The CDR3, as DNA: TGTGCCAGCAGCGTGGACTTGGGCCGCGGAAACACCATATATTTT.

The chain couples TRBV5-4 to TRBJ2-2; 11 bases map to TRBD1. The V and J ends lost 3 bases and 7 bases, in that order; junction bases with no gene match: 11. Germline lookup yields CDR1 SGHNT and CDR2 YYREEE (reference sequence). This CDR3 has 17 amino acids. The CDR3 DNA reads as TGTGCCAGCAGCTCCAGCCGGGACAGGGGGTATGGCGGGGAGCTGTTTTTT. This encodes CASSSSRDRGYGGELFF. Combining the CDR3 with reference TRBV5-4 and TRBJ2-2 gives the whole variable domain ETGVTQSPTHLIKTRGQQVTLRCSSQSGHNTVSWYQQALGQGPQFIFQYYREEENGRGNFPPRFSGLQFPNYSSELNVNALELDDSALYLCASSSSRDRGYGGELFFGEGSRLTVL.

The chain combines TRBV6-1 with TRBJ1-3, with D perhaps matching TRBD1 (5 bases). The ends were cut back, 5 bases at V and 0 bases at J, with 11 bases in the middle. Per the germline V gene, CDR1 is MNHNS and CDR2 is SASEGT. The CDR3 length is 15 residues. CDR3 sequence reads: CASSPTGISGNTIYF. CDR3 sequence (DNA): TGTGCCAGCAGTCCTACAGGAATCTCTGGAAACACCATATATTTT.

This clone was seen only a few times. CDR3 coding DNA: TGCGCCAGCAGCCAGGGACAGCTCGACGGGGAGCTGTTTTTT. This codes for CASSQGQLDGELFF. The V gene is TRBV5-1, the J gene TRBJ2-2, with 7 bases fitting TRBD1. The length of the CDR3 is 14 residues. Looked up from germline, CDR1 is SGHRS and CDR2 is YFSETQ. J was trimmed by 7 bases and V by 4 bases; bases with no gene match: 7.

The chain has TRBV10-3 and TRBJ2-1, with D perhaps matching TRBD2 (6 bases). Trimming removed 10 bases at V and 4 bases at J, with 14 bases between. The CDR3 runs 13 residues. CDR1 ENHRY and CDR2 SYGVKD come from the germline V gene. The CDR3 coding sequence is TGTGCCACTAGGATTAGCGGATACAATGAGCAGTTCTTC. It codes for CATRISGYNEQFF.

V and J are TRBV5-1 and TRBJ2-2; 12 positions match TRBD2. After removal of 5 bases from V and 4 bases from J, the junction contained 12 bases not matched to a gene. This CDR3 comprises 18 residues. Germline values: CDR1 SGHRS, CDR2 YFSETQ. The CDR3 loop is CASSFSPSSGGVTGELFF. The CDR3 region has the DNA TGCGCCAGCAGTTTTTCGCCTTCTAGCGGGGGGGTCACCGGGGAGCTGTTTTTT. The whole variable domain, filled in from reference TRBV5-1 and TRBJ2-2, reads KAGVTQTPRYLIKTRGQQVTLSCSPISGHRSVSWYQQTPGQGLQFLFEYFSETQRNKGNFPGRFSGRQFSNSRSEMNVSTLELGDSALYLCASSFSPSSGGVTGELFFGEGSRLTVL.

The V and J genes are TRBV5-1 and TRBJ2-7; maybe TRBD1 (5 bases). CDR3 length equals 15 residues. V shed 5 bases and J shed 4 bases, with 19 bases lying between them. In germline, CDR1 is SGHRS, CDR2 YFSETQ. Here the CDR3 DNA reads TGCGCCAGCAGTTCGACCACAGGAAATATTTACGAGCAGTACTTC. Translated, it gives CASSSTTGNIYEQYF. Variable domain in full (rest from reference TRBV5-1 and TRBJ2-7): KAGVTQTPRYLIKTRGQQVTLSCSPISGHRSVSWYQQTPGQGLQFLFEYFSETQRNKGNFPGRFSGRQFSNSRSEMNVSTLELGDSALYLCASSSTTGNIYEQYFGPGTRLTVT.

V usage is TRBV9 and J usage is TRBJ1-2; D gene uncertain. V lost 3 bases, J lost 3 bases, and 3 bases lay in between. The CDR3 has 11 amino acids. CDR1 and CDR2 from the germline V gene are SGDLS and YYNGEE. The CDR3 DNA follows: TGTGCCAGCAGCGCTGACTATGGCTACACCTTC. Amino acid sequence: CASSADYGYTF.

The rearrangement uses TRBV10-2 and TRBJ2-3, with 9 bases lining up with TRBD2. CDR1 is WSHSY, CDR2 SAAADI, per germline. The CDR3 runs 16 residues. The ends lost 0 bases at V and 7 bases at J; junction bases unmatched: 8. The CDR3 coding sequence is TGCGCCAGCAGTGAGTCTTTGGCGGGGGGGAGTAATACGCAGTATTTT. Amino acids: CASSESLAGGSNTQYF.

The V gene is TRBV6-4, the J gene TRBJ2-3; 15 bases map to TRBD2. Germline values: CDR1 MRHNA, CDR2 SNTAGT. This CDR3 is 15 amino acids long. V dropped 4 bases and J dropped 4; count of bases not matched to a gene: 0. The chain's CDR3 is CASSGTSGGADTQYF. CDR3 coding DNA: TGTGCCAGCAGTGGGACTAGCGGGGGGGCAGATACGCAGTATTTT.

V gene TRBV10-3 combines with J gene TRBJ1-3; D remains ambiguous. This CDR3 is 15 amino acids long. Trimming removed 3 bases from V and 0 bases from J, with 9 bases in between. Germline loops: CDR1 ENHRY, CDR2 SYGVKD. CDR3 loop: CAISDMTASGNTIYF. The CDR3 coding sequence is TGTGCCATCAGTGATATGACTGCCTCTGGAAACACCATATATTTT.

V and J are TRBV10-1 and TRBJ2-2; a weak D match, TRBD2 (5 bases). Germline V gene data show CDR1 as WNHNN and CDR2 as SYGVQD (reference sequence). The length of the CDR3 is 14 residues. V lost 9 bases and J lost 3, with 14 bases in between. The CDR3 loop is CARGRRNYTGELFF. The DNA of the CDR3 is TGCGCCAGAGGGAGACGGAACTACACCGGGGAGCTGTTTTTT.